The sample holds a few counts of the clone carrying this T cell receptor beta chain. Its antigen is not known. These data belong to a study of T-cell memory formation after mild COVID-19. Study summary: Among the donors, TCR clusters were largely specific to each donor.

Germline CDR1 and CDR2: DFQATT and SNEGSKA (reference sequence). The CDR3 runs to 15 residues. V gave up 3 bases and J gave up 2 bases; unmatched junction bases: 8. With constant-segment primers, 5'RACE yielded cDNA libraries of TCR alpha and TCR beta that carried sample barcodes and UMIs. TCRdb re-analysed the 5' RACE reads in MiXCR, keeping a single row per CDR3 protein. The sample gives 380,000 or so distinct CDR3 sequences, roughly 13% of which show up once; over 20% is in the top ten. Study-level findings and limits: CD4+ bias marked clones expanding day 15 to 37, unlike balanced contracting clones. Cross-reactive memory appears to have joined, as suggested by some responding clones showing up in pre-infection memory.

J is TRBJ2-3 and V is TRBV20-1, with 7 bases that match TRBD2. This TCR came from a man between 18 and 35 years old who had mild COVID-19 (a few samples of this study predate the infection). Cell type and time point are not known. Sequenced sample: PBMCs or a T cell subset sorted from them (not recorded which). CDR3 sequence reads: CSASVRLALTDTQYF. CDR3 sequence (DNA): TGCAGTGCTAGCGTCCGACTAGCCCTCACAGATACGCAGTATTTT.